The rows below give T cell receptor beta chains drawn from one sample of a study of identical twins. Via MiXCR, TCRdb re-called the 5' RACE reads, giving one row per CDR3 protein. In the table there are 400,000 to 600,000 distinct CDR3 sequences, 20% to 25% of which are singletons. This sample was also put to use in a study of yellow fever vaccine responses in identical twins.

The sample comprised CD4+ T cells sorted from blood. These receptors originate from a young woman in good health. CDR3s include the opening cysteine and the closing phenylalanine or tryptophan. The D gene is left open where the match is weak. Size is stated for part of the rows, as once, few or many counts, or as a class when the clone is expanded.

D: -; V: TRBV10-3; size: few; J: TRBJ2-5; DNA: TGTGCCATCAGTGAGACTCCCCAGGAGACCCAGTACTTC; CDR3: CAISETPQETQYF
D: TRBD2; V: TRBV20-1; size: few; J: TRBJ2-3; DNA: TGCAGTGCTAGTTCTAGCGGGAGTTTAAATACGCAGTATTTT; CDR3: CSASSSGSLNTQYF
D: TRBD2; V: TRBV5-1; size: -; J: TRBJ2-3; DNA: TGCGCCAGCAGCCTATATAAGACTAGCGGGGGAACTAATACGCAGTATTTT; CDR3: CASSLYKTSGGTNTQYF
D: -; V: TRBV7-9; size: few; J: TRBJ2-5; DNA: TGTGCCAGCAGCCCGCCCTCCGGGGCCCAGTACTTC; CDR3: CASSPPSGAQYF
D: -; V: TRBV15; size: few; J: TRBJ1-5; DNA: TGTGCCACCAGCAGGAACAGGGATCAGCCCCAGCATTTT; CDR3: CATSRNRDQPQHF
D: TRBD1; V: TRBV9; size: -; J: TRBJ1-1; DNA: TGTGCCAGCACCAGGGGGACAGGGAACACTGAAGCTTTCTTT; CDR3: CASTRGTGNTEAFF
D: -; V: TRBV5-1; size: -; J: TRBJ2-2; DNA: TGCGCCAGCAGCTTGGCCTCAAAGTCCGGTGGGGAGCTGTTTTTT; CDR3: CASSLASKSGGELFF
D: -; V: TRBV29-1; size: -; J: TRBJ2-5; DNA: TGCAGCGTACGGGCAGGGAGAGAGACCCAGTACTTC; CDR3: CSVRAGRETQYF
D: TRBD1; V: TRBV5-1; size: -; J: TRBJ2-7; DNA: TGCGCCAGCAGCGGGGGACAGGGTGTCCACGAGCAGTACTTC; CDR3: CASSGGQGVHEQYF
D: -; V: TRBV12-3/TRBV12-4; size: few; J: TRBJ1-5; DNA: TGTGCCAGCAGGCCTGAGGGCGCTCAGCCCCAGCATTTT; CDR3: CASRPEGAQPQHF
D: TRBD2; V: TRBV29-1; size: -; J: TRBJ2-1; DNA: TGCAGCGTTGAAACTAGCGGGATCTCCAATGAGCAGTTCTTC; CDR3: CSVETSGISNEQFF
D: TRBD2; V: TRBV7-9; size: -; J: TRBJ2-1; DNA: TGTGCCAGCAGCTTAGCCAACCAGCGGGGGGGTGATGAGCAGTTCTTC; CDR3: CASSLANQRGGDEQFF
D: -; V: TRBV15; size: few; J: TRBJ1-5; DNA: TGTGCCACCAGCAGAGGGGTCCAGGGACAGCCCCAGCATTTT; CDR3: CATSRGVQGQPQHF
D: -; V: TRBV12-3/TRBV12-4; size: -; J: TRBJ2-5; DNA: TGTGCCAGCAGTGAGGTGGAGGAGACCCAGTACTTC; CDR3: CASSEVEETQYF
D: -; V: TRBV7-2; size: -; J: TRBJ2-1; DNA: TGTGCCAGCAGCTTAGCGGGGGCCCAATTTAATGAGCAGTTCTTC; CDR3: CASSLAGAQFNEQFF
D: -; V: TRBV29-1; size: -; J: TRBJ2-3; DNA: TGCAGCGCAGTGGGGGGGGCCACAGATACGCAGTATTTT; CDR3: CSAVGGATDTQYF
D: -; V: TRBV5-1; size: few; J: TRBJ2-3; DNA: TGCGCCAGCAGCTTCCTGCAGGCGTCCTCTACGCAGTATTTT; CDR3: CASSFLQASSTQYF
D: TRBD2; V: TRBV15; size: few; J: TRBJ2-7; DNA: TGTGCCACCAGCAGCCTTCGGGGGGAATTCTCCTACGAGCAGTACTTC; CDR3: CATSSLRGEFSYEQYF
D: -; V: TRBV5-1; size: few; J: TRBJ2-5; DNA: TGCGCCAGCAGCTGGGCCAGACGGACAGCCGAAGAGACCCAGTACTTC; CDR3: CASSWARRTAEETQYF
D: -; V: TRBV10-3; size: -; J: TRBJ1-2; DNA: TGTGCCACAGCGGTGAGTTTGGTAGGACAGCGACCCTATGGCTACACCTTC; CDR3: CATAVSLVGQRPYGYTF
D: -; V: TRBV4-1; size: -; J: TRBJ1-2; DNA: TGCGCCAGCAGCCCGGACAGTATATATGGCTACACCTTC; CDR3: CASSPDSIYGYTF
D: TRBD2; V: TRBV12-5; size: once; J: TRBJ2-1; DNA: TGTGCTAGTGGTTTGTTTGGCGGGAGCATTTACAATGAGCAGTTCTTC; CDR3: CASGLFGGSIYNEQFF
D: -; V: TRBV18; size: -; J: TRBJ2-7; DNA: TGTGCCAGCTCACCACCGGCTAGATTCTACGAGCAGTACTTC; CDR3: CASSPPARFYEQYF
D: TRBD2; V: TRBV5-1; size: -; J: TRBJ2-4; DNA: TGCGCCAGCAGCTCCGTCCCGGGGGGGGACATTCAGTACTTC; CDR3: CASSSVPGGDIQYF
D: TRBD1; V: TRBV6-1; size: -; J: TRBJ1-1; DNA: TGTGCCAGCATTGAAGCCGCAGGGGGCCCAACCATGAACACTGAAGCTTTCTTT; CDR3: CASIEAAGGPTMNTEAFF
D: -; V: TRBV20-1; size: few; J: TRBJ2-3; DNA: TGCAGTGTTCCGGGTGGCTATACGCAGTATTTT; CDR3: CSVPGGYTQYF
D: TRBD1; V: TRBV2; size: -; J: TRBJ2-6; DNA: TGTGCCAGCAGGGGGACAGGATTTAGCTCTGGGGCCAACGTCCTGACTTTC; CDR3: CASRGTGFSSGANVLTF
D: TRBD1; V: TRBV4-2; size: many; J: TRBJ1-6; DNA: TGTGCCAGCAGCCCCGACAGGGCTAATTCACCCCTCCACTTT; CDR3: CASSPDRANSPLHF